These 27 T cell receptor beta chains were sequenced from one sample in a study of blood T cell repertoires in COVID-19. Clones were sequenced by immunoSEQ multiplex PCR, and TCRdb holds only the in-frame ones, with some missing. The sample holds 400,000 to 450,000 clones, around nine tenths seen once. Material: peripheral blood. The receptors here all came from a woman in her forties with COVID-19, enrolled during active disease.

This clone was seen once. The rearrangement uses TRBV7-2 and TRBJ1-4, with D possibly being TRBD1 (5 bases). Trimming removed 5 bases at V and 5 bases at J, with 12 bases between. Germline CDR1 and CDR2: SGHTA and FQGNSA. This CDR3 has 14 residues. The CDR3 sequence is CASSPGGSNEKLFF. CDR3 sequence (DNA): TGTGCCAGCAGCCCCGGGGGGTCCAATGAAAAACTGTTTTTT.

The rearrangement uses TRBV19 and TRBJ1-2; no definite D call. The CDR3 runs 12 residues. V lost 7 bases to trimming and J lost 0 bases, with 6 bases between them. The germline V gene has CDR1 LNHDA and CDR2 SQIVND (reference sequence). The CDR3 spells CASNLANYGYTF. In DNA form, the CDR3 reads TGTGCCAGTAATCTAGCTAACTATGGCTACACCTTC.

J is TRBJ2-2 and V is TRBV3-1 (or the pseudogene TRBV3-2), with 8 bases fitting TRBD2. This CDR3 has 16 amino acids. Trimming took 5 bases from V and 4 from J; bases not matched to a gene: 9. Germline CDR1 and CDR2: LGHDT and YNNKEL (reference sequence). CDR3 residues: CASSGLAPPFTGELFF. The CDR3 DNA reads TGTGCCAGCAGCGGACTAGCCCCCCCTTTCACCGGGGAGCTGTTTTTT.

The chain has TRBV7-9 and TRBJ1-2; a weak D match, TRBD1 (6 bases). With 4 bases removed from V and 6 bases from J, the gap between germline ends came to 18 bases. This CDR3 comprises 15 residues. The V gene's germline CDR1 is SEHNR and CDR2 FQNEAQ (reference sequence). CDR3: CASSSQRAGADGYTF. DNA for the CDR3: TGTGCCAGCAGCTCCCAAAGAGCGGGGGCTGATGGCTACACCTTC.

The chain joins TRBV11-1 to TRBJ2-7; 9 nucleotides line up with TRBD1. The CDR3 consists of 13 residues. V shed 4 bases and J 4 bases; nucleotides not matched to a gene: 2. Germline V gene lookup returns CDR1 SGHAT and CDR2 FQDESV (reference sequence). CDR3 sequence (DNA): TGTGCCAGCAGCTGGACAGGGGCTTACGAGCAGTACTTC. This gives the protein CASSWTGAYEQYF.

V is TRBV29-1 and J is TRBJ2-1, with a weak D call TRBD1 (5 bases). The CDR3 has 11 residues. The germline V gene has CDR1 SQVTM and CDR2 ANQGSEA. Trimming shortened V by 7 bases and J by 9 bases, and 13 bases separated the two germline ends. The chain's CDR3 is CSGYQGLEQFF. CDR3 DNA sequence: TGCAGCGGATACCAGGGTCTTGAGCAGTTCTTC.

The rearrangement links TRBV18 to TRBJ2-3, with a possible D match to TRBD1 (5 bases). V was trimmed by 3 bases and J by 2 bases, leaving 15 bases between them. The CDR3 length is 16 residues. Germline V gene lookup returns CDR1 KGHSH and CDR2 LQKENI. DNA of the CDR3: TGTGCCAGCTCACCGCCTTCAAGGGGAATCACAGATACGCAGTATTTT. Translating it yields CASSPPSRGITDTQYF.

CDR3 in amino acids: CASSVSSSYNSPLHF. As DNA, the CDR3 is TGTGCCAGCAGCGTATCTAGCTCCTATAATTCACCCCTCCACTTT. This chain connects TRBV9 to TRBJ1-6; D not certain. The CDR3 consists of 15 residues. CDR1 and CDR2 (germline): SGDLS, YYNGEE. Trimming shortened V by 1 base and J by 0 bases, and 5 bases separated the two germline ends.

The chain carries TRBV18 and TRBJ1-6; perhaps TRBD1 as D (6 bases). V lost 4 bases, J lost 8 bases, and 12 bases lay in between. CDR3 size: 14 residues. Looked up from germline, CDR1 is KGHSH and CDR2 is LQKENI. CDR3 loop: CASSRGGEHSPLHF. The DNA for the CDR3 is TGTGCCAGCTCACGAGGGGGGGAACATTCACCCCTCCACTTT.

V and J are TRBV6-6 and TRBJ2-7, with 9 bases that match TRBD2. This CDR3 region has 15 residues. CDR1 is MNHNY and CDR2 is SVGAGI in the germline V gene (reference sequence). V lost 6 bases to trimming and J lost 0 bases; unmatched junction nucleotides: 6. CDR3 amino acids: CASRDSGGLSYEQYF. CDR3 nucleotides: TGTGCCAGCAGGGATAGCGGGGGTCTCTCCTACGAGCAGTACTTC.

This clone was seen just once. The rearrangement links TRBV18 to TRBJ2-5; TRBD2 aligns across 10 bases. The CDR3 is made up of 15 amino acids. The V gene's germline CDR1 is KGHSH and CDR2 LQKENI. Trimming removed 3 bases from V and 4 bases from J; junction bases left unmatched: 5. The CDR3, as DNA: TGTGCCAGCTCACCGACTAGCGGGCTGGTAGAGACCCAGTACTTC. Residues: CASSPTSGLVETQYF.

The count of this clone is one. The chain has TRBV7-2 and TRBJ2-5; D remains ambiguous. Germline CDR1 reads SGHTA; CDR2 reads FQGNSA. The V end lost 5 bases, the J end lost 4 bases, and 8 bases lay between the germline ends. This CDR3 is 12 amino acids long. The CDR3 loop is CASSPLVETQYF. In nucleotides, the CDR3 is TGTGCCAGCAGCCCGTTAGTAGAGACCCAGTACTTC.

The chain recombines TRBV11-2 with TRBJ1-1, with D perhaps TRBD1 (5 bases). The CDR3 spans 14 residues. The V and J ends lost 1 base and 4 bases respectively, with 10 bases between them. Germline V gene data show CDR1 as SGHAT and CDR2 as FQNNGV. This CDR3 is CASSLVRGFTEAFF. Written as DNA, the CDR3 is TGTGCCAGCAGCTTAGTCCGGGGGTTCACTGAAGCTTTCTTT.

This clone was picked up one time. The chain combines TRBV30 with TRBJ2-6, with D possibly being TRBD2 (5 bases). With 5 bases removed from V and 2 bases from J, the gap between germline ends came to 10 bases. CDR3 size: 14 residues. In germline, CDR1 is GTSNPN, CDR2 SVGIG (reference sequence). CDR3 region: CAWGHGAGANVLTF. CDR3 coding DNA: TGTGCCTGGGGGCACGGGGCTGGGGCCAACGTCCTGACTTTC. The complete variable domain, with remaining parts taken from reference TRBV30 and TRBJ2-6, reads SQTIHQWPATLVQPVGSPLSLECTVEGTSNPNLYWYRQAAGRGLQLLFYSVGIGQISSEVPQNLSASRPQDRQFILSSKKLLLSDSGFYLCAWGHGAGANVLTFGAGSRLTVL.

The chain couples TRBV7-8 to TRBJ1-1, with TRBD1 identical over 9 bases. V gave up 1 base and J gave up 0 bases; unmatched junction bases: 9. CDR1 is SGHVS, CDR2 FQNEAQ, per germline. The CDR3 length is 18 residues. The CDR3 reads CASSLGVTGGLMNTEAFF. The DNA for the CDR3 is TGTGCCAGCAGCTTAGGTGTGACAGGGGGTCTCATGAACACTGAAGCTTTCTTT.

V usage is TRBV19 and J usage is TRBJ2-5, with a possible D match to TRBD2 (5 bases). V lost 3 bases to trimming and J lost 2 bases, with 10 bases between them. CDR1 is LNHDA and CDR2 is SQIVND in the germline V gene (reference sequence). The CDR3 is 14 amino acids. CDR3 sequence: CASSIGGWQETQYF. In nucleotides, the CDR3 is TGTGCCAGTAGTATTGGAGGATGGCAAGAGACCCAGTACTTC. Drawing the rest from reference TRBV19 and TRBJ2-5, the complete variable domain is DGGITQSPKYLFRKEGQNVTLSCEQNLNHDAMYWYRQDPGQGLRLIYYSQIVNDFQKGDIAEGYSVSREKKESFPLTVTSAQKNPTAFYLCASSIGGWQETQYFGPGTRLLVL.

V gene TRBV29-1 combines with J gene TRBJ1-2, with TRBD1 identical over 7 bases. The CDR3 is 14 amino acids. The germline V gene has CDR1 SQVTM and CDR2 ANQGSEA. With 0 bases clipped from V and 6 bases from J, the junction kept 7 bases outside the gene matches. The CDR3 sequence is CSVEDRGQSDGYTF. CDR3 sequence (DNA): TGCAGCGTTGAAGATAGGGGACAGTCGGATGGCTACACCTTC.

The V call is TRBV7-9, the J call TRBJ2-3; D is ambiguous. This CDR3 has 14 residues. Trimming shortened V by 6 bases and J by 5 bases, and 15 bases separated the two germline ends. Per germline, CDR1 SEHNR and CDR2 FQNEAQ (reference sequence). The CDR3 nucleotides are TGTGCCAGCAGTCCGACCGAGTCTAGAGATACGCAGTATTTT. Translating gives CASSPTESRDTQYF.

The chain is built from TRBV9 and TRBJ2-1; possible D gene TRBD2, 5 bases. Germline values: CDR1 SGDLS, CDR2 YYNGEE. The CDR3 sequence is 15 residues long. V lost 4 bases, J lost 0 bases, and 11 bases lay in between. The CDR3 spells CASSLEGVSYNEQFF. CDR3 DNA: TGTGCCAGCAGCCTCGAGGGAGTCTCCTACAATGAGCAGTTCTTC.

The genes are TRBV12-5 and TRBJ1-3; TRBD1 agrees at 9 bases. Germline values: CDR1 LGHNT, CDR2 FRNRAP. The CDR3 is 16 amino acids. Trimming removed 6 bases from V and 0 bases from J; junction bases left unmatched: 6. CDR3 in amino acids: CASGQGQGDSGNTIYF. CDR3 nucleotides: TGTGCTAGTGGCCAGGGACAGGGTGACTCTGGAAACACCATATATTTT.

The chain uses TRBV19 and TRBJ1-1; the match to TRBD1 covers 7 bases. This CDR3 is built from 14 residues. The germline CDR1 and CDR2 sequences are LNHDA and SQIVND (reference sequence). With V trimmed by 4 bases and J by 3 bases, 5 bases remained unmatched. CDR3 DNA sequence: TGTGCCAGTAGTAAACAGGGGTATGACACTGAAGCTTTCTTT. Its translation is CASSKQGYDTEAFF. Using reference TRBV19 and TRBJ1-1 for the parts outside the CDR3, the full variable domain is DGGITQSPKYLFRKEGQNVTLSCEQNLNHDAMYWYRQDPGQGLRLIYYSQIVNDFQKGDIAEGYSVSREKKESFPLTVTSAQKNPTAFYLCASSKQGYDTEAFFGQGTRLTVV.

V usage is TRBV19 and J usage is TRBJ2-1; 8 bases match TRBD2. Unmatched junction bases numbered 10, after V lost 5 bases and J lost 4 bases. The CDR3 runs 16 residues. CDR1 is LNHDA and CDR2 is SQIVND in the germline V gene (reference sequence). The CDR3 sequence: CASSRTSRNSYNEQFF. For the CDR3, the DNA is TGTGCCAGTAGTCGGACTAGCCGAAACAGTTACAATGAGCAGTTCTTC. The variable domain in full, completed from reference TRBV19 and TRBJ2-1, reads DGGITQSPKYLFRKEGQNVTLSCEQNLNHDAMYWYRQDPGQGLRLIYYSQIVNDFQKGDIAEGYSVSREKKESFPLTVTSAQKNPTAFYLCASSRTSRNSYNEQFFGPGTRLTVL.

The genes are TRBV11-3 and TRBJ2-3; 8 bases are a match to TRBD1. V trimming: 4 bases; J trimming: 1 base; junction bases outside the gene matches: 19. Germline-derived CDR1 and CDR2 are SGHNT and YENEEA. This CDR3 spans 20 amino acids. This CDR3 is CASSSRFIPDRAGGTDTQYF. The CDR3 DNA follows: TGTGCCAGCAGCTCTAGATTTATACCGGACAGGGCAGGGGGCACAGATACGCAGTATTTT.

This rearrangement joins TRBV11-2 to TRBJ2-1; perhaps TRBD2 as D (5 bases). The CDR3 consists of 16 residues. Germline CDR1 and CDR2: SGHAT and FQNNGV. Trimming left V 2 bases short and J 4 bases short, with 15 bases between. CDR3 coding DNA: TGTGCCAGCAGCTTATTGGTGAGGGCAGTATACAATGAGCAGTTCTTC. It codes for CASSLLVRAVYNEQFF.

This chain uses TRBV2 with TRBJ1-1; D may be TRBD1 (5 bases). Trimming cost V 6 bases and J 7 bases, with 9 bases left between them. CDR1 is SNHLY and CDR2 is FYNNEI in the germline V gene. The CDR3 totals 11 residues. The DNA of the CDR3 is TGTGCCAGCAGAGAGACAGATGAAGCTTTCTTT. This gives the protein CASRETDEAFF. The full variable domain, with the rest looked up from reference TRBV2 and TRBJ1-1, is EPEVTQTPSHQVTQMGQEVILRCVPISNHLYFYWYRQILGQKVEFLVSFYNNEISEKSEIFDDQFSVERPDGSNFTLKIRSTKLEDSAMYFCASRETDEAFFGQGTRLTVV.

This clone came up a few times. The chain recombines TRBV2 with TRBJ2-7; 8 bases map to TRBD2. Per the germline V gene, CDR1 is SNHLY and CDR2 is FYNNEI. The CDR3 sequence is 15 residues long. After removal of 5 bases from V and 0 bases from J, the junction contained 6 bases not matched to a gene. The CDR3 reads CASSQSGGSSYEQYF. The CDR3 region has the DNA TGTGCCAGCAGTCAATCGGGGGGGAGCTCCTACGAGCAGTACTTC.

The chain joins TRBV24-1 to TRBJ2-3; possibly TRBD1 for D (6 bases). V shed 0 bases and J shed 0 bases, with 6 bases lying between them. The CDR3 consists of 15 residues. CDR1 and CDR2 (germline): KGHDR, SFDVKD. CDR3 in amino acids: CATSDLGQSTDTQYF. The CDR3 DNA reads as TGTGCCACCAGTGATTTGGGACAGAGCACAGATACGCAGTATTTT.